The 7 T cell receptor beta chains presented below share a single source sample, sequenced in a study of immune evolution from preneoplasia to lung adenocarcinoma. Data came from immunoSEQ multiplex PCR; TCRdb stores just in-frame clones and leaves some out. This sample has more than 4,500 clones, with 70% to 90% found just once. Specimen: FFPE atypical adenomatous hyperplasia tissue from the lung. Specified subset: atypical adenomatous hyperplasia (AAH), lung preneoplasia. The receptors come from a person aged 65 to 79 with lung adenocarcinoma.

A single count supports this clone. This sequence joins TRBV2 and TRBJ2-5; D is perhaps TRBD1 (6 bases). V was clipped by 6 bases and J by 0 bases, with 8 bases between them. Germline assignment: CDR1 SNHLY and CDR2 FYNNEI. CDR3 length: 13 residues. The CDR3: CASRRTDQETQYF. DNA for the CDR3: TGTGCCAGCAGACGGACAGACCAAGAGACCCAGTACTTC.

The CDR3 nucleotides read TGTGCCAGCAGTTTCTTGGGACAGGGGGTAACGGGCAATCAGCCCCAGCATTTT. This translates into CASSFLGQGVTGNQPQHF. The chain carries TRBV28 and TRBJ1-5; 11 bases match TRBD1. V dropped 3 bases and J dropped 2; count of bases not matched to a gene: 9. CDR1 and CDR2 (germline): MDHEN, SYDVKM. This CDR3 spans 18 amino acids. Full variable domain (missing parts from reference TRBV28 and TRBJ1-5): DVKVTQSSRYLVKRTGEKVFLECVQDMDHENMFWYRQDPGLGLRLIYFSYDVKMKEKGDIPEGYSVSREKKERFSLILESASTNQTSMYLCASSFLGQGVTGNQPQHFGDGTRLSIL.

Details on this clone: The germline gene is not matched at one end of the junction; a read error may be the cause. The chain carries TRBV5-1 and TRBJ1-4; TRBD1 aligns across 7 bases. The CDR3 is made up of 13 amino acids. CDR1 SGHRS and CDR2 YFSETQ come from the germline V gene. The CDR3 sequence: CASGDSYNEKLFF. CDR3 coding DNA: TGCGCCAGCGGGGACAGTTATAATGAAAAACTATTTTTT.

This CDR3 reads CASSQEAGYTDTQYF. The CDR3 bases are TGCGCCAGCAGCCAAGAAGCGGGGTACACAGATACGCAGTATTTT. V is TRBV4-1 and J is TRBJ2-3; 7 bases are shared with TRBD2. CDR3 length: 15 residues. V lost 0 bases, J lost 2 bases, and 2 bases stayed unmatched. The V gene's germline CDR1 is MGHRA and CDR2 YSYEKL.

The rearrangement uses TRBV30 and TRBJ2-7; 8 positions match TRBD2. The germline V gene has CDR1 GTSNPN and CDR2 SVGIG (reference sequence). J was trimmed by 5 bases and V by 3 bases; bases with no gene match: 9. This CDR3 spans 14 amino acids. CDR3 loop: CAWSPGGPGNEQYF. The CDR3 DNA sequence: TGTGCCTGGAGCCCGGGGGGGCCGGGGAACGAGCAGTACTTC.

This clone was detected a few times. The V call is TRBV4-1, the J call TRBJ1-1, with a weak D call TRBD1 (5 bases). In germline, CDR1 is MGHRA, CDR2 YSYEKL. This CDR3 region has 15 residues. V was clipped by 0 bases and J by 5 bases, with 13 bases between them. Here the CDR3 reads CASSQEARVSTEAFF. The CDR3, as DNA: TGCGCCAGCAGCCAAGAAGCCAGGGTGTCAACTGAAGCTTTCTTT.

CDR3: CASSFGLAGAEQFF. The CDR3 coding sequence is TGCGCCAGCAGCTTCGGACTAGCGGGAGCTGAGCAGTTCTTC. This sequence joins TRBV5-1 and TRBJ2-1; TRBD2 agrees at 13 bases. J lost 9 bases, V lost 2 bases, and 2 bases had no gene match. CDR1 SGHRS and CDR2 YFSETQ come from the germline V gene. The CDR3 sequence is 14 residues long.